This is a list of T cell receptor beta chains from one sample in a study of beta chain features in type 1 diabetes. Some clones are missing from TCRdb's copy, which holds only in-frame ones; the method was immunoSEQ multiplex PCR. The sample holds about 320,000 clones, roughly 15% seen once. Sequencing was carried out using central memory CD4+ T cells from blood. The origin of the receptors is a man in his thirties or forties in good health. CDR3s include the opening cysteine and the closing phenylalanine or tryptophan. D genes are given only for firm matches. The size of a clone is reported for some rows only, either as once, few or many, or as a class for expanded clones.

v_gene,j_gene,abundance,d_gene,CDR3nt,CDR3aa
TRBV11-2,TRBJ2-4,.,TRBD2,TGTGCCAGCAGTTTCGCGATCACGGCGGGGGACATTCAGTACTTC,CASSFAITAGDIQYF
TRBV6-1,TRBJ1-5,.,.,TGTGCCAGCAGTGACCCCGGGACAAAAAATCAGCCCCAGCATTTT,CASSDPGTKNQPQHF
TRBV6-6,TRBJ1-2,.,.,TGTGCCAGCAGTTCAGGGACTCCCAACTATGGCTACACCTTC,CASSSGTPNYGYTF
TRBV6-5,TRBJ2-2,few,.,TGTGCCAGCAGTTCGGCGACCGGGGAGCTGTTTTTT,CASSSATGELFF
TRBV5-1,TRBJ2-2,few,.,TGCGCCAGCAGCTTTCAGGGGAACACCGGGGAGCTGTTTTTT,CASSFQGNTGELFF
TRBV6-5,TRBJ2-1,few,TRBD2,TGTGCCAGCAGTCAAGCCATGGGACTAGGACCGTTCTTC,CASSQAMGLGPFF
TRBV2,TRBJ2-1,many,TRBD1,TGTGCCAGCAAGGGGGCAGGCGGTTTATACAATGAGCAGTTCTTC,CASKGAGGLYNEQFF
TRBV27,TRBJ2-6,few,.,TGTGCCAGCGGAGATCTATCCAGGTTAAGTTCTGGGGCCAACGTCCTGACTTTC,CASGDLSRLSSGANVLTF
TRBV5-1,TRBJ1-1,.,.,TGCGCCAGCAGCCCCGGGACGGGAATGAACACTGAAGCTTTCTTT,CASSPGTGMNTEAFF
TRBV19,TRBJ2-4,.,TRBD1,TGTGCCAGTAGTTCGCGAGGGGGCGTCGCCAAAAACATTCAGTACTTC,CASSSRGGVAKNIQYF
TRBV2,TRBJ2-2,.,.,TGTGCCAGCAGGGCCGGGACGGGGACGACCGGGGAGCTGTTTTTT,CASRAGTGTTGELFF
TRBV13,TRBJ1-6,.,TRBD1,TGTGCCAGCAGCTTTAGGACAGGGAAGCTGATATCACCCCTCCACTTT,CASSFRTGKLISPLHF
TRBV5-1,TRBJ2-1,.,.,TGCGCCAGCAGCTCAAGTCAGGGGACCGGTTACAATGAGCAGTTCTTC,CASSSSQGTGYNEQFF
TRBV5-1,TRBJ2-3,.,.,TGCGCCAGCAGCTTGGTAAGCGGCACAGATACGCAGTATTTT,CASSLVSGTDTQYF
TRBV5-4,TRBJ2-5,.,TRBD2,TGTGCCAGCAGCCCGGCCCGGGTAGCGGGGGAAGAGACCCAGTACTTC,CASSPARVAGEETQYF
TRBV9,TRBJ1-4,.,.,TGTGCCAGCAGCAGCCGGGCTAATGAAAAACTGTTTTTT,CASSSRANEKLFF
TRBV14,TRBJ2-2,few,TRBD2,TGTGCCAGCAGTCGTGGGAGGGGTACCGGGGAGCTGTTTTTT,CASSRGRGTGELFF
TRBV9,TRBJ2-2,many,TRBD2,TGTGCCAGCAGCGTCGGAGCGGGAGGGCCGGGGACCGGGGAGCTGTTTTTT,CASSVGAGGPGTGELFF
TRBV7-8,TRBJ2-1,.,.,TGTGCCAGCAGCTTGTCTGGTAGAGGCAGAGGGTATAAACAGTTCTTC,CASSLSGRGRGYKQFF
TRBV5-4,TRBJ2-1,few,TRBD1,TGTGCCAGCAGCTTTTGGGACAGGGTTATGGATGAGCAGTTCTTC,CASSFWDRVMDEQFF
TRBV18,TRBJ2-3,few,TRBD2,TGTGCCAGCTCACCCCCGGAGCGGACTAGGCTTGATACGCAGTATTTT,CASSPPERTRLDTQYF
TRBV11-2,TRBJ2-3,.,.,TGTGCCAGCTCATCTCAGGGAACTAGTTCAGGAGATACGCAGTATTTT,CASSSQGTSSGDTQYF
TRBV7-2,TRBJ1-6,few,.,TGTGCCAGCAGCTTAGCCTCAGGGTGGAATTCACCCCTCCACTTT,CASSLASGWNSPLHF
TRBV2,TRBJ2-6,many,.,TGTGCCAGCAGTGACTGGGGTTCTGGGGCCAACGTCCTGACTTTC,CASSDWGSGANVLTF
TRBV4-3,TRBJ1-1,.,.,TGCGCCAGCAGCCAGCAAGGACAGTTGAACACTGAAGCTTTCTTT,CASSQQGQLNTEAFF
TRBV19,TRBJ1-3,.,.,TGTGCCAGTACACTTAATACTGGAAACACCATATATTTT,CASTLNTGNTIYF
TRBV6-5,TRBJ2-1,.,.,TGTGCCAGCAGTCTTAGGGGTGAGCAGTTCTTC,CASSLRGEQFF
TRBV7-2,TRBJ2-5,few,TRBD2,TGTGCCAGCACCTCGACTAGCGTACAGTACTTC,CASTSTSVQYF
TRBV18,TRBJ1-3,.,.,TGTGCCAGCTCACCACAGGGATCGGGTGGAAACACCATATATTTT,CASSPQGSGGNTIYF
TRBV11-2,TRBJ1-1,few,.,TGTGCCAGCAGCTTAGGTCAGGGTAGCATGAACACTGAAGCTTTCTTT,CASSLGQGSMNTEAFF
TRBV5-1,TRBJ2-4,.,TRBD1,TGCGCCAGCACCCGAGGACAGGGGGCGGCCAAAAACATTCAGTACTTC,CASTRGQGAAKNIQYF
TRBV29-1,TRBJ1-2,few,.,TGCAGCGTTGAAGGAGGGTCCTACTATGGCTACACCTTC,CSVEGGSYYGYTF
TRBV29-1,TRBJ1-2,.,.,TGCAGCGGAACAGGAGGTGAAGGTGGCTACACCTTC,CSGTGGEGGYTF
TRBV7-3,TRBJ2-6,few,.,TGTGCCAGCAGCTTAACTAGGGATTCTGGGGCCAACGTCCTGACTTTC,CASSLTRDSGANVLTF
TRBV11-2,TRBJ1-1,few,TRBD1,TGTGCCAGCAGCTTAGGGAACGACAGGGGAGCTTTCTTT,CASSLGNDRGAFF
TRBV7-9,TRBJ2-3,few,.,TGTGCCAGCAGCGTGTACGGCACAGATACGCAGTATTTT,CASSVYGTDTQYF
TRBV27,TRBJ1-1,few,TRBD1,TGTGCCAGCAGTTTTAACATGGGACAGGGGACTGAAGCTTTCTTT,CASSFNMGQGTEAFF